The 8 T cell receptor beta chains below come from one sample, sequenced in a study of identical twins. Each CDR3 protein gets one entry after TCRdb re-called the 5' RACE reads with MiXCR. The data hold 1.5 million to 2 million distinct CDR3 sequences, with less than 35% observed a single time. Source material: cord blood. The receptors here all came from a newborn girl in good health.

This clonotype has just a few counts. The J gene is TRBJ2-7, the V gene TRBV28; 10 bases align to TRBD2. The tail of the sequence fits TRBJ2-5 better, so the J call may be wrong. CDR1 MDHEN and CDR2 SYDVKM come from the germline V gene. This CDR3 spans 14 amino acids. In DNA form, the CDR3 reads TGTGCCAGCAGTTGGGCTAGCGGGAGAGAGACCCAGTACTTC. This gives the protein CASSWASGRETQYF.

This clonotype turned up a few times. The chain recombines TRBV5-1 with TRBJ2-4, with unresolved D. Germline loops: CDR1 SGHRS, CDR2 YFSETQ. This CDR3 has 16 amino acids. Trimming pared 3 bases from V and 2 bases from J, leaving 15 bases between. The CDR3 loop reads CASSSSASASKNIQYF. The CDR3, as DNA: TGCGCCAGCAGCTCCTCTGCCTCCGCATCCAAAAACATTCAGTACTTC.

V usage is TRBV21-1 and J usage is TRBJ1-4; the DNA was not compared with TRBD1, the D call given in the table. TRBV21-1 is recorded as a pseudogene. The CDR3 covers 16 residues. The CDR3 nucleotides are TGTGCCAGCACCCAAGAGGGGGTTGCAACTAATGAAAAACTGTTTTTT. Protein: CASTQEGVATNEKLFF.

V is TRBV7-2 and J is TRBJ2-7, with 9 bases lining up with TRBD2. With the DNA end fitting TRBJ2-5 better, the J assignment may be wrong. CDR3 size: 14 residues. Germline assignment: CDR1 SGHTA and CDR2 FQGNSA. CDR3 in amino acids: CASSRSGGKETQYF. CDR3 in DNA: TGTGCCAGCAGCAGAAGCGGGGGGAAAGAGACCCAGTACTTC.

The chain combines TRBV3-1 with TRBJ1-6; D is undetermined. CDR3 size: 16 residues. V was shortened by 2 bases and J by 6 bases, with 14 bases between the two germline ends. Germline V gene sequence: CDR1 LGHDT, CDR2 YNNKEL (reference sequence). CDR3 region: CASSQRQAAINSPLHF. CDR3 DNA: TGTGCCAGCAGCCAACGGCAGGCGGCTATTAATTCACCCCTCCACTTT.

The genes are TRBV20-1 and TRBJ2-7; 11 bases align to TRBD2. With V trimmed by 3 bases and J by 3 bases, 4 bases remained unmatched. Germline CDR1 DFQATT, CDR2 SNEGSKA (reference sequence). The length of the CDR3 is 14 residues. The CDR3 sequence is CSASPGLAGYEQYF. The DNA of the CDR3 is TGCAGTGCTAGTCCCGGACTAGCGGGCTACGAGCAGTACTTC.

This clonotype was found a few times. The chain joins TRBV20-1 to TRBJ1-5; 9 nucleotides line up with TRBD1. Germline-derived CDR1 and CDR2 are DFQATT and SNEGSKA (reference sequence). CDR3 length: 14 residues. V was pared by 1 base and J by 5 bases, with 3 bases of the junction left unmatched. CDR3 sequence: CSARVWDRDQPQHF. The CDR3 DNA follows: TGCAGTGCTAGAGTCTGGGACAGGGATCAGCCCCAGCATTTT.

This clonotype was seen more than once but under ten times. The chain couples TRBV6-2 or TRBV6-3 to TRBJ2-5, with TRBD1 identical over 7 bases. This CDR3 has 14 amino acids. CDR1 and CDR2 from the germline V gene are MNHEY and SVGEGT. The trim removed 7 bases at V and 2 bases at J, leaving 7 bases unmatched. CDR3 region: CASNGLTGQETQYF. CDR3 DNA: TGTGCCAGCAACGGACTGACAGGGCAAGAGACCCAGTACTTC.